The source of this T cell receptor beta chain is a study of cytomegalovirus exposure and HLA in healthy donors. Study-level information: Ancestry clustering placed more than 65% of roughly 400 genotyped donors in the Caucasian-associated cluster.

PCR involved 60 Vbeta and 13 Jbeta primers. Sequencing used immunoSEQ multiplex PCR; TCRdb keeps in-frame clones, though not all of them. The listing contains some 120,000 clones. Germline V CDR1 and CDR2: LNHDA, SQIVND (reference sequence). V lost 6 bases and J 11 bases, leaving 13 bases between the germline ends. The CDR3 spans 11 residues. The chain combines TRBV19 with TRBJ1-1; a possible D gene is TRBD1 (6 bases). Sequencing was carried out using PBMCs. The TCR originated in a man aged 18 to 29 in good health and CMV-seronegative. In nucleotides, the CDR3 is TGTGCCAGTAGCCGACAGGCCGAGGCTTTCTTT. It encodes CASSRQAEAFF.